Included here is one TCR beta chain sequence, with context. The source of the sample is a study of shared clonotypes between healthy human individuals. Produced via immunoSEQ multiplex PCR; TCRdb's table is partial and in-frame only. Here the sample spans under 2.5 million clones, 92% being singletons. Trimming pared 4 bases from V and 8 bases from J, leaving 19 bases between. The germline V gene encodes CDR1 SGHRS and CDR2 YFSETQ. The CDR3 consists of 15 residues. The sequence came from a man aged 18 to 30 in good health. Some clones in this sample may be carry-over from other donors' samples. The sample comprised naive CD4+ T cells from PBMCs. The subset: CD45RA+ positively selected. V usage is TRBV5-1 and J usage is TRBJ2-1; TRBD2 might be the D (6 bases). The CDR3 nucleotides read TGCGCCAGCAGCGAAAGTACGGGGGTGTTGGATGAGCAGTTCTTC. Translation gives CASSESTGVLDEQFF.